The rows below give T cell receptor beta chains drawn from one sample of a study of identical twins. TCRdb reprocessed the 5' RACE reads with MiXCR, giving one entry per CDR3 protein. This table has around 690,000 distinct CDR3 sequences, over 20% appearing once. A further study also used this sample, focusing on T cells expressing NK-cell markers.

Material for sequencing was PBMCs. The receptors were sampled from a woman younger than 35 in good health. Both conserved end residues are trimmed from each CDR3. Clone size appears in some rows only: once, few, many, or a class for an expanded clone.

v_call | clone_size | cdr3_aa
TRBV28 | . | ASSWTGRNTGELF
TRBV20-1 | . | SARVAGTSSIREQF
TRBV12-3/TRBV12-4 | few | ASSDRDNQPQH
TRBV29-1 | . | SVSGKTYEQY
TRBV25-1 | few | ASSLAGDLGNEQF
TRBV12-3/TRBV12-4 | few | ASSTAGGADTQY
TRBV27 | . | ASSLSWDRESIQY
TRBV7-9 | few | ASSLTSRGHGEQF
TRBV12-3/TRBV12-4 | . | ASSLAGAANEKLF
TRBV10-3 | few | AISEGGAPRQETQY
TRBV5-6 | . | ASSFRTSGVNTQY
TRBV29-1 | many | SGGRPARQPQH
TRBV5-1 | few | ASSSGLAGGMYEQY
TRBV24-1 | few | ATSDRVTSGRNEQF
TRBV7-9 | . | ASSLETALGSDTQY
TRBV29-1 | many | SALTGEQF
TRBV12-3/TRBV12-4 | . | ASSFRLAGRYNEQF
TRBV7-9 | few | ASSLIGQGNQPQH
TRBV29-1 | few | SVGGREGNQPQH
TRBV20-1 | . | SATRDRDFPFPRDTQY
TRBV9 | . | ASSVHPGLGEQY
TRBV5-1 | . | ASSPTSPDTQY
TRBV20-1 | many | SARGLAGDEQY
TRBV13 | many | ASSTRGGTSGSYEQY
TRBV16 | few | ASSQFYAPDTQY
TRBV6-6 | few | ASSYITEAF
TRBV2 | . | ASSRLAMDEQY
TRBV5-4 | many | ASSDPTGLGEQF
TRBV11-2 | . | ASSRGQGWDTGELF
TRBV7-9 | many | ASSPGTRSYNEQF
TRBV7-2 | few | ASSFAFGEQY
TRBV5-1 | many | ASSLGGGSYNEQF
TRBV9 | . | ASSVGTSYNEQF
TRBV12-3/TRBV12-4 | . | ASSSERRAYNEQF
TRBV5-6 | few | ASSFGRGDEKLF
TRBV10-3 | few | AIGSGTGVSTGELF
TRBV20-1 | . | SAAPGQTTDTQY
TRBV6-5 | few | ASTDSIRELF
TRBV25-1 | . | ASSEGDSNQY
TRBV2 | few | ASRASGRAKNIQY
TRBV9 | few | ASSASGAAGYGYT
TRBV10-3 | . | AINRAGEQY
TRBV5-1 | many | ASSWTSGVEQY
TRBV9 | . | ASSVAIAGGREQF
TRBV4-1 | many | ASSPGLAGGYQEF
TRBV7-2 | few | ASSFDSRGPYNEQF
TRBV7-9 | many | ASSPPGLQPQH
TRBV6-1 | few | ASRTTGDNYGYT
TRBV10-3 | few | AISGTTGGTYEQY
TRBV5-1 | . | ASSHPSRAYEQY
TRBV6-5 | . | ASSYGWSGAPSGTGELF
TRBV5-1 | . | ASRGGAWEKLF
TRBV5-1 | few | ASSLTGPVADTQY
TRBV24-1 | . | ATSPSWGSGEQY
TRBV19 | few | ASLAEVDTEAF
TRBV2 | few | ASSYPGQGRKGQETQY
TRBV12-3/TRBV12-4 | . | ASTLGTGRETQY
TRBV27 | . | ASSLSGGRTEAF
TRBV11-1 | . | ASSLAGAAYEQY